The clone carrying this T cell receptor (beta chain) has ten or more counts. Amplicons of TCR beta CDR3 were generated from genomic DNA by two-round multiplex PCR. The first PCR round targeted every TRBV and TRBJ gene with specific primers. Via MiXCR, TCRdb re-called the multiplex PCR reads, giving one row per CDR3 protein. The sample records 15,000 to 20,000 distinct CDR3 sequences, about 50% being singletons. This sample is part of a study of prognosis after radiotherapy for stage I lung cancer. Study information: In the span from April 2018 to early 2019, stage I non-small cell lung cancer patients were enrolled.

Sequenced here: PBMCs, sampled before or after stereotactic body radiation therapy (not recorded which). The TCR was taken from a donor of 50 years or more with non-small cell lung cancer.

The CDR3 coding sequence is TGTGCCAGCACCACGTCATGGGGGGGGAAGACCCAGTACTTC. The encoded protein is CASTTSWGGKTQYF. This chain connects TRBV6-1 to TRBJ2-5; 7 positions agree with TRBD2. The CDR3 is made up of 14 amino acids. V was pared by 7 bases and J by 6 bases, with 11 bases of the junction left unmatched. CDR1 and CDR2 (germline): MNHNS, SASEGT.